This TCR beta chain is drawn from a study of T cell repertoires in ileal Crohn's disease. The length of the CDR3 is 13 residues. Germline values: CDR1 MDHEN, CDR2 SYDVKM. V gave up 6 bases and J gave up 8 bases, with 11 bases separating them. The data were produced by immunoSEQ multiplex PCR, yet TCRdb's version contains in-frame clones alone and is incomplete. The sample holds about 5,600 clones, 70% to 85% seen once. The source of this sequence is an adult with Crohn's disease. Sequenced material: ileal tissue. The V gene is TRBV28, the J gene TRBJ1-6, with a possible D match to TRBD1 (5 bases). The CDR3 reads CASRGTGDSPLHF. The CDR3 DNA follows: TGTGCCAGCAGGGGGACGGGGGATTCACCCCTCCACTTT.